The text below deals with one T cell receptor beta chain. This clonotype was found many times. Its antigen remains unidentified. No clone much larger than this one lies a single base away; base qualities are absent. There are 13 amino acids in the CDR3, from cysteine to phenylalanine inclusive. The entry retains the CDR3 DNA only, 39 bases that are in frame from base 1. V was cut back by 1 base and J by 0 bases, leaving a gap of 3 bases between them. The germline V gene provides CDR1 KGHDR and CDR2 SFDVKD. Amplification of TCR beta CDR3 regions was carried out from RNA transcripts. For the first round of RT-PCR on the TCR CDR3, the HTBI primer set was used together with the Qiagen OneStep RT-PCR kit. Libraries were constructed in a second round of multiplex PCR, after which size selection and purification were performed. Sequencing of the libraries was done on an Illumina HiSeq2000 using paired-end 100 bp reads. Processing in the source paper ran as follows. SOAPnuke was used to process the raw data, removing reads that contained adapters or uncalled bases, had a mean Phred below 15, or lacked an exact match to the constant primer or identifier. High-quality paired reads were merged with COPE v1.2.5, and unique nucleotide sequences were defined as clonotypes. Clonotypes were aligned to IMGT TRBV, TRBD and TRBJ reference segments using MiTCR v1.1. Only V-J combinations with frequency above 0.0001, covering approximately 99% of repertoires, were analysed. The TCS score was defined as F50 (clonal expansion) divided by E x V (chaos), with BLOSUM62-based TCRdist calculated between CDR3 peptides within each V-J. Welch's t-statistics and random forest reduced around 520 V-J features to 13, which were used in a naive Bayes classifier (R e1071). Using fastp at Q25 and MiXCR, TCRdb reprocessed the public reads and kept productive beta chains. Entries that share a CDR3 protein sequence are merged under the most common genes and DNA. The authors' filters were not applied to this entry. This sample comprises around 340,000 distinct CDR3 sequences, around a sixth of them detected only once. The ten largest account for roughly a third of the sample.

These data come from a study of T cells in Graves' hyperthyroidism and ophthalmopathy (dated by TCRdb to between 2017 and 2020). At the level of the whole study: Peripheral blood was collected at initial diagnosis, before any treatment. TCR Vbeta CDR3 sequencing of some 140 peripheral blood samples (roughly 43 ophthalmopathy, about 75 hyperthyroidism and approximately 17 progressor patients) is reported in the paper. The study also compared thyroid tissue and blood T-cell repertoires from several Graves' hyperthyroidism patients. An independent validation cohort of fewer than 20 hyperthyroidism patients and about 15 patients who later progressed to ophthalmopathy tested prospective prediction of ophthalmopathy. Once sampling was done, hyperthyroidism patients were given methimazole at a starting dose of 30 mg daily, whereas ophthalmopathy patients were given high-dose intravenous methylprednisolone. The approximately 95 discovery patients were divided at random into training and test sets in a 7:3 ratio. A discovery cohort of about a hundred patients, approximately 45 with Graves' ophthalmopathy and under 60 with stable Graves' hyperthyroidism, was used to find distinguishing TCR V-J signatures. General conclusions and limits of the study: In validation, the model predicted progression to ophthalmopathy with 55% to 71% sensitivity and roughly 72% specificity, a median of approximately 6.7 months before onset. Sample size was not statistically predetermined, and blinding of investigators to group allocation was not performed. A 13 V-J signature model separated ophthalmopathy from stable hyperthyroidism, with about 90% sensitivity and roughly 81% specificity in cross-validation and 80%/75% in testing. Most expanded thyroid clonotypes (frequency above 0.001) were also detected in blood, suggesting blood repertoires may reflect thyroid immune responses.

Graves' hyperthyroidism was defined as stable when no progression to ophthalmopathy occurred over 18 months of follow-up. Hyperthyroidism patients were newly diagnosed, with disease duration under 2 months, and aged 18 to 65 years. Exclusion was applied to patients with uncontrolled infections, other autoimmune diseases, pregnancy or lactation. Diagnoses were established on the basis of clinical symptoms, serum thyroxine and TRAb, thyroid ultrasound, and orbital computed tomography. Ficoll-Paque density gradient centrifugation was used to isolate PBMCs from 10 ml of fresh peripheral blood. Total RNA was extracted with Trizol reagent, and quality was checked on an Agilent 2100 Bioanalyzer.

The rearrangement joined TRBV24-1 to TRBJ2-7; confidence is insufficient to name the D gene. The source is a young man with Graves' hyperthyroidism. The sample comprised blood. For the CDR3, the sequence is CATSDFDSYEQYF. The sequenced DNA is TGTGCCACCAGTGATTTCGACTCCTACGAGCAGTACTTC.